This T cell receptor beta chain was recovered during a study of T cells after yellow fever vaccination. TCRdb called the 5' RACE reads again in MiXCR, with one record for every CDR3 protein. The sample has some 320,000 distinct CDR3 sequences, roughly 4.3% seen once; the top ten hold about 22%. This CDR3 has 15 residues. V lost 1 base and J lost 1, with 10 bases in between. Germline V gene sequence: CDR1 MGHRA, CDR2 YSYEKL. The source material was PBMCs, sampled 5 days after the yellow fever booster vaccination. This TCR was sampled from a man younger than 35 who received the YFV17D yellow fever vaccine. V is TRBV4-1 and J is TRBJ1-1, with D uncertain. The CDR3 protein is CASSQAPDSNTEAFF. CDR3 sequence (DNA): TGCGCCAGCAGCCAAGCTCCAGATTCGAACACTGAAGCTTTCTTT.